This is a list of T cell receptor beta chains from one sample in a study of T cells in Graves' hyperthyroidism and ophthalmopathy. Each CDR3 protein gets one entry after TCRdb re-called the multiplex PCR reads with MiXCR. The sample includes about 840,000 distinct CDR3 sequences, 38% of them seen just once. What was sequenced was blood. The receptors here all came from a man aged 18 to 29 with Graves' hyperthyroidism. The CDR3 runs from the conserved cysteine through the conserved F or W. A D gene is named only where the DNA matches it firmly. Clone size is shown for a subset of rows, as once, few, many or a class of expanded clone.

v_call	d_call	j_call	clone_size	cdr3_aa	cdr3_nt
TRBV7-9	.	TRBJ2-7	few	CASSLHLGAYEQYF	TGTGCCAGCAGCTTACATTTGGGGGCCTACGAGCAGTACTTC
TRBV29-1	TRBD1	TRBJ2-5	.	CSAQRRTGRYQETQYF	TGCAGCGCCCAACGCCGGACAGGACGGTACCAAGAGACCCAGTACTTC
TRBV7-2	.	TRBJ1-5	many	CASSLAGQSNQPQHF	TGTGCCAGCAGCTTAGCAGGACAGAGCAATCAGCCCCAGCATTTT
TRBV5-6	.	TRBJ2-5	.	CASSLVVSEETQYF	TGTGCCAGCAGCTTGGTAGTGAGTGAGGAGACCCAGTACTTC
TRBV9	.	TRBJ2-7	many	CASSVDAGFYEQYF	TGTGCCAGCAGCGTAGATGCAGGGTTCTACGAGCAGTACTTC
TRBV4-1	.	TRBJ1-1	many	CASSQDPNTEAFF	TGTGCCAGCAGCCAAGATCCGAACACTGAAGCTTTCTTT
TRBV29-1	.	TRBJ2-2	.	CSVVRGHDTGELFF	TGCAGCGTTGTGCGGGGGCATGACACCGGGGAGCTGTTTTTT
TRBV7-8	TRBD1	TRBJ2-2	few	CASSLVRDRKNTGELFF	TGTGCCAGCAGCTTAGTTAGGGACAGAAAGAACACCGGGGAGCTGTTTTTT
TRBV27	.	TRBJ1-1	.	CASSSLPGLLNTEAFF	TGTGCCAGCAGTTCCCTCCCAGGGCTACTGAACACTGAAGCTTTCTTT
TRBV7-9	TRBD1	TRBJ2-5	.	CASSPGRRGGRVQETQYF	TGTGCCAGCAGTCCAGGCCGCAGAGGGGGCAGGGTCCAAGAGACCCAGTACTTC
TRBV19	.	TRBJ1-1	many	CASSTYRENTEAFF	TGTGCCAGTAGTACCTACAGGGAGAACACTGAAGCTTTCTTT
TRBV7-2	.	TRBJ1-6	many	CASSLVEGDSPLHF	TGTGCCAGCAGCTTGGTTGAGGGGGATTCACCCCTCCACTTT
TRBV7-9	TRBD1	TRBJ1-5	many	CASSAGQGPFSQHF	TGTGCCAGCAGCGCTGGACAGGGGCCCTTCTCCCAGCATTTT
TRBV5-6	.	TRBJ2-7	once	CASSRVGAYEQYF	TGTGCCAGCAGCCGCGTTGGGGCCTACGAGCAGTACTTC
TRBV15	.	TRBJ1-3	.	CASSLIGSGNTIYF	TGTGCCAGCAGTTTAATAGGGAGTGGAAACACCATATATTTT
TRBV7-8	.	TRBJ1-5	many	CASSFRPGYQPQHF	TGTGCCAGCAGCTTCCGGCCAGGGTATCAGCCCCAGCATTTT
TRBV20-1	TRBD1	TRBJ1-5	.	CSARTGSINQPQHF	TGCAGTGCAAGGACAGGTTCTATCAATCAGCCCCAGCATTTT
TRBV12-5	.	TRBJ1-5	.	CASGSSGQPQHF	TGTGCTAGTGGTTCTTCGGGTCAGCCCCAGCATTTT
TRBV9	TRBD1	TRBJ1-6	once	CASSPRTGLDSPLHF	TGTGCCAGCAGCCCGAGGACAGGGTTAGATTCACCCCTCCACTTT
TRBV7-7	TRBD1	TRBJ2-5	few	CASSPRTGGYETQYF	TGTGCTAGCAGCCCCCGGACAGGGGGCTACGAGACCCAGTACTTC
TRBV20-1	TRBD1	TRBJ1-2	many	CSAMTGGGNGYTF	TGCAGTGCAATGACAGGGGGCGGGAATGGCTACACCTTC
TRBV7-8	TRBD1	TRBJ1-1	.	CASSSMGQGLNTEAFF	TGTGCCAGCAGCTCCATGGGACAGGGGTTGAACACTGAAGCTTTCTTT
TRBV15	.	TRBJ1-1	many	CATSRSSGEDTEAFF	TGTGCCACCAGCAGATCCTCAGGGGAGGACACTGAAGCTTTCTTT
TRBV7-2	.	TRBJ2-5	few	CASSQHTETQYF	TGTGCCAGCAGCCAGCATACGGAGACCCAGTACTTC
TRBV6-5	.	TRBJ2-5	.	CASSYQGRVETQYF	TGTGCCAGCAGTTACCAGGGCCGTGTGGAGACCCAGTACTTC
TRBV5-1	.	TRBJ2-2	few	CASSLARGRVNTGELFF	TGCGCCAGCAGCTTAGCGCGCGGCAGGGTGAACACCGGGGAGCTGTTTTTT
TRBV7-9	.	TRBJ2-5	.	CASSLALQGGETKYF	TGTGCCAGCAGCTTGGCACTTCAGGGAGGCGAGACCAAGTACTTC
TRBV7-8	TRBD1	TRBJ2-7	many	CASSVTGTGTSEQYF	TGTGCCAGCAGCGTTACCGGGACAGGGACTTCCGAGCAGTACTTC
TRBV7-3	.	TRBJ1-1	many	CASSNSKDSEAFF	TGTGCCAGCAGCAACAGTAAGGACAGTGAAGCTTTCTTT
TRBV29-1	.	TRBJ2-5	.	CSVDRGQTQYF	TGCAGCGTTGACAGGGGACAGACCCAGTACTTC
TRBV6-1	.	TRBJ1-4	.	CASIRGGTGNEKLFF	TGTGCCAGCATCCGGGGGGGGACGGGTAATGAAAAACTGTTTTTT
TRBV4-1	TRBD1	TRBJ2-7	.	CASSRDRWGEQYF	TGCGCCAGCAGCCGGGACAGGTGGGGCGAGCAGTACTTC
TRBV7-9	.	TRBJ1-2	many	CASSPGQISNYGYTF	TGTGCCAGCAGCCCTGGACAGATCTCTAACTATGGCTACACCTTC
TRBV29-1	.	TRBJ1-6	.	CSVGDGPDRSPLHF	TGCAGCGTTGGGGACGGGCCCGACCGTTCACCCCTCCACTTT
TRBV20-1	.	TRBJ2-7	many	CSARGYEQYF	TGCAGTGCTAGAGGTTACGAGCAGTACTTC